The present T cell receptor beta chain was sequenced within a study of blood T cell repertoires in COVID-19. Study-level information: Donors in the United States, Italy and Spain gave samples during acute or convalescent COVID-19. Sample material is recorded as cDNA or gDNA derived from T cells, B-cell-depleted T cells, or PBMCs.

Each participant's cohort was designated according to participant-reported clinical history. Source study methods: Reference gene primer amplification yielded estimated nucleated cell counts. Measured with immunoSEQ multiplex PCR; TCRdb has only the in-frame clones, and not every one. V, J and clone size are taken as reported in that table, and D and trimming were inferred from the DNA itself. The sample yields 350,000 to 400,000 clones, roughly 87% seen once. This CDR3 contains 15 residues. V dropped 1 base and J dropped 7; count of bases not matched to a gene: 2. Germline V CDR1 and CDR2: SEHNR, FQNEAQ (reference sequence).

Material for sequencing was PBMCs or T cells enriched from blood (not recorded which). The TCR sequence derives from a woman aged 30 to 39 who had recovered from COVID-19. The V and J genes are TRBV7-9 and TRBJ1-4; 11 bases are shared with TRBD1. This CDR3 reads CASSLGGTGGEKLFF. The CDR3 nucleotides read TGTGCCAGCAGCTTAGGTGGGACAGGGGGTGAAAAACTGTTTTTT. Combining the CDR3 with reference TRBV7-9 and TRBJ1-4 gives the whole variable domain DTGVSQNPRHKITKRGQNVTFRCDPISEHNRLYWYRQTLGQGPEFLTYFQNEAQLEKSRLLSDRFSAERPKGSFSTLEIQRTEQGDSAMYLCASSLGGTGGEKLFFGSGTQLSVL.